These 13 T cell receptor beta chains share one sample of origin, sequenced in a study of cytomegalovirus exposure and HLA in healthy donors. A multiplex PCR was run with 60 Vbeta primers and 13 Jbeta primers. Data came from immunoSEQ multiplex PCR; TCRdb stores just in-frame clones and leaves some out. The sample carries about 100,000 clones, approximately 75% recorded once. The sample consisted of PBMCs. The receptors here all came from a middle-aged woman in good health and CMV-seronegative.

The genes are TRBV6-1 and TRBJ2-7; D ambiguous. The V end was cut by 4 bases, the J end by 3 bases, with 10 bases between. CDR3 length: 13 residues. The germline V gene has CDR1 MNHNS and CDR2 SASEGT. The DNA of the CDR3 is TGTGCCAGCAGTGGACGACAAGTCTACGAGCAGTACTTC. Protein sequence: CASSGRQVYEQYF.

The chain uses TRBV6-5 and TRBJ1-2; tentative D call: TRBD1 (5 bases). Trimming pared 0 bases from V and 4 bases from J, leaving 12 bases between. Per germline, CDR1 MNHEY and CDR2 SVGAGI. The length of the CDR3 is 15 residues. For the CDR3, the DNA is TGTGCCAGCAGTTACTCATGGGGGGGAGGCTATGGCTACACCTTC. Translation: CASSYSWGGGYGYTF.

The chain employs TRBV5-4 and TRBJ1-4; D is ambiguous. The CDR3 totals 15 residues. CDR1 is SGHNT and CDR2 is YYREEE in the germline V gene (reference sequence). The V and J ends lost 4 bases and 7 bases respectively, with 17 bases between them. The CDR3 loop is CASSRREGDGEKLFF. CDR3 nucleotide sequence: TGTGCCAGCAGCCGGCGAGAGGGCGACGGTGAAAAACTGTTTTTT.

This rearrangement joins TRBV30 to TRBJ2-3; 10 bases line up with TRBD2. Germline lookup yields CDR1 GTSNPN and CDR2 SVGIG (reference sequence). This CDR3 contains 15 residues. The V segment lost 2 bases and the J segment 2 bases; nucleotides outside the gene matches: 4. This CDR3 reads CAWSPLAGHTDTQYF. The CDR3 bases are TGTGCCTGGAGTCCACTAGCGGGGCACACAGATACGCAGTATTTT.

The chain couples TRBV2 to TRBJ2-4, with 9 bases identical to TRBD1. V lost 3 bases, J lost 3 bases, and 6 bases stayed unmatched. Germline values: CDR1 SNHLY, CDR2 FYNNEI. The CDR3 sequence is 16 residues long. The CDR3 sequence: CASSDPGQGRKNIQYF. In DNA form, the CDR3 reads TGTGCCAGCAGTGACCCCGGACAGGGGCGCAAAAACATTCAGTACTTC.

This clone was observed a handful of times. The V call is TRBV6-5, the J call TRBJ1-3; D might be TRBD1 (5 bases). Germline lookup yields CDR1 MNHEY and CDR2 SVGAGI. Trimming removed 4 bases from V and 0 bases from J, with 13 bases in between. CDR3 length: 16 residues. The CDR3 DNA follows: TGTGCCAGCAGTTTATTTAAGGGGCTCTCTGGAAACACCATATATTTT. This encodes CASSLFKGLSGNTIYF.

This chain connects TRBV6-1 to TRBJ1-1; D is undetermined. V lost 4 bases and J 6 bases, leaving 9 bases between the germline ends. This CDR3 has 12 amino acids. Germline V gene lookup returns CDR1 MNHNS and CDR2 SASEGT. CDR3 nucleotide sequence: TGTGCCAGCAGTGTCCCTGAGGCTGAAGCTTTCTTT. It yields the protein CASSVPEAEAFF.

A note on this clone: Other nucleotide sequences in the sample specify the same CDR3. The chain couples TRBV6-5 to TRBJ1-2, with 7 bases identical to TRBD1. Germline CDR1 is MNHEY and CDR2 is SVGAGI. With 0 bases clipped from V and 0 bases from J, the junction kept 1 base outside the gene matches. The CDR3 covers 15 residues. The CDR3 nucleotides read TGTGCCAGCAGTTACTCAGGGACAGCTAACTATGGCTACACCTTC. Translating it yields CASSYSGTANYGYTF.

In nucleotides, the CDR3 is TGTTCCAATACACGAACGGGGGGGGTCCTGGTGGAGACCCAGTACTTC. This encodes CSNTRTGGVLVETQYF. The V call is TRBV7-9, the J call TRBJ2-5; 8 bases are shared with TRBD2. The CDR3 extends over 16 amino acids. Germline V CDR1 and CDR2: SEHNR, FQNEAQ (reference sequence). The full variable domain, rest sourced from reference TRBV7-9 and TRBJ2-5, is DTGVSQNPRHKITKRGQNVTFRCDPISEHNRLYWYRQTLGQGPEFLTYFQNEAQLEKSRLLSDRFSAERPKGSFSTLEIQRTEQGDSAMYLCSNTRTGGVLVETQYFGPGTRLLVL.

The chain employs TRBV6-1 and TRBJ2-7; 8 nucleotides align to TRBD1. This CDR3 is built from 14 residues. V lost 5 bases to trimming and J lost 3 bases; unmatched junction nucleotides: 6. Per germline, CDR1 MNHNS and CDR2 SASEGT. DNA for the CDR3: TGTGCCAGCAGTTTCGGACAGGGATTCTACGAGCAGTACTTC. This sequence encodes CASSFGQGFYEQYF.

This sequence joins TRBV18 and TRBJ2-7; no definite D call. CDR3 length: 13 residues. The germline V and J ends were trimmed by 0 bases and 5 bases, with 8 bases remaining between them. CDR1 is KGHSH and CDR2 is LQKENI in the germline V gene. The CDR3 sequence is CASSPPSSHEQYF. For the CDR3, the DNA is TGTGCCAGCTCACCACCGAGTTCTCACGAGCAGTACTTC.

The CDR3 DNA reads TGCGCCAGCAGCCAACGGGACAACCCTACCTCCTTAGGGGCCAACGTCCTGACTTTC. Translation gives CASSQRDNPTSLGANVLTF. This sequence joins TRBV4-1 and TRBJ2-6, with D possibly being TRBD1 (6 bases). V shed 2 bases and J shed 4 bases, with 21 bases lying between them. Germline CDR1 reads MGHRA; CDR2 reads YSYEKL. This CDR3 has 19 amino acids.

The chain employs TRBV7-9 and TRBJ1-1; TRBD1 aligns across 8 bases. The germline CDR1 and CDR2 sequences are SEHNR and FQNEAQ (reference sequence). With V trimmed by 1 base and J by 13 bases, 8 bases remained unmatched. The CDR3 runs 13 residues. CDR3 nucleotides: TGTGCCAGCAGCTTAGGGACAGGGTGTCTCCATTTCTTT. This codes for CASSLGTGCLHFF.